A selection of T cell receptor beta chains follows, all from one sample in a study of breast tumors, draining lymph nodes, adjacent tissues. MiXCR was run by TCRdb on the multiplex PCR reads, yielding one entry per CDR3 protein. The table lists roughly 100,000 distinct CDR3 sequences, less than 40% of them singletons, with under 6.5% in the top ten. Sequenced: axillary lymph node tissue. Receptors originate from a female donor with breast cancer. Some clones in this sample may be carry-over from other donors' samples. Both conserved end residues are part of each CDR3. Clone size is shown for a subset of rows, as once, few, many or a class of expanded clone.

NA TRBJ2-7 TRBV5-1 CASSLGAGVSYEQYF
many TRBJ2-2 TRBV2 CASGSPNTGELFF
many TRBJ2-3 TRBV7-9 CASSFDNTQYF
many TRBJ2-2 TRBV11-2 CASSTRPNGGELFF
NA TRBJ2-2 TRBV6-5 CASSHSQHRSRNGELFF
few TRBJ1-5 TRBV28 CASSYVSQPQHF
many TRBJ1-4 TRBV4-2 CASSQVEEKLFF
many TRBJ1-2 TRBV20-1 CSAGTVGYGYTF
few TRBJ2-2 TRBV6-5 CASSHGGRALGTGELFF
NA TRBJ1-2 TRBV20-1 CSALTVAKNSGYTF
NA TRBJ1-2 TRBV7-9 CASTRALPYGYTF
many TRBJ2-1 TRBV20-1 CSAKDRGRENEQFF
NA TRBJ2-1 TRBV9 CASSLDVSGSNEQFF
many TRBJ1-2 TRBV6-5 CASSYGGVSRGYTF
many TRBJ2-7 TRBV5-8 CASSLDYTEQYF
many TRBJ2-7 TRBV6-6 CASSHSGQGFYEQYF
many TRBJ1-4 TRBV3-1 CASSRGDEKLFF
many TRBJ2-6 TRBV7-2 CASSSDPSGANVLTF
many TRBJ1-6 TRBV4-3 CASSQEDGAYSPLHF
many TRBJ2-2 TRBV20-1 CSASIGNTGELFF
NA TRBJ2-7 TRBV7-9 CASSEGLAGGLGGEQYF
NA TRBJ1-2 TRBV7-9 CASSRGQENHGCTF
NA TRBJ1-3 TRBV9 CASSVTGRAYGNTIYF
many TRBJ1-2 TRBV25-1 CASSKAGDSGVGYTF
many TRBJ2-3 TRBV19 CASAKDTGSPDTQYF
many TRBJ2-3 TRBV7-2 CASSLNGDTQYF
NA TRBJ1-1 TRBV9 CASSPGFKGQGRTEAFF
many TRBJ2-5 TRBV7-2 CASRPGRETQYF
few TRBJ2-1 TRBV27 CASSLRDLTTYNEQFF
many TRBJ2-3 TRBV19 CASSIDRLAKDTQYF
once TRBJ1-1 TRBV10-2 CASSERDRGVNTEAFF
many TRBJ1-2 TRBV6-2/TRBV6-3 CASSYYRNYGYTF
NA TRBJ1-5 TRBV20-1 CSASSRHGSNQPQHF
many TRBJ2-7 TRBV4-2 CASSQGPSGREQYF
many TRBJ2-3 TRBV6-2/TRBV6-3 CASSLSGGTDTQYF
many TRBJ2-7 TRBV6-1 CASSEAGNGGYEQYF
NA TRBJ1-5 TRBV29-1 CSSGQSNQPQHF
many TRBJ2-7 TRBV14 CASSLQVLAGGPARRPAILEEQYF
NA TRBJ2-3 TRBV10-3 CAISQLQGYNEQYF
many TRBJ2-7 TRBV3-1 CASSPGQVRGEQYF
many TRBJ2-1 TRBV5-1 CASSWTSGTGNEQFF
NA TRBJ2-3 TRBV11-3 CASSSGLAAAYTDTQYF